A single T cell receptor beta chain is shown here with its context. The CDR3 spans 12 residues. The V end was cut by 8 bases, the J end by 8 bases, with 12 bases between. TCRdb re-called the 5' RACE reads with MiXCR, one entry per CDR3 protein. Among over 150,000 distinct CDR3 sequences, 20% to 25% were seen once, and the ten largest hold roughly 24%. This record belongs to a study of T-cell memory formation after mild COVID-19. In the study overall: Largely donor-specific sequence clusters came from a couple of donors.

This receptor was obtained from an adult woman who had mild COVID-19 (a few samples of this study predate the infection). Cell type and time point are not known. The sample was PBMCs or a T cell subset sorted from them (not recorded which). The chain recombines TRBV12-3 or TRBV12-4 with TRBJ1-4; D not resolved. CDR3: CASADALEKLFF. For the CDR3, the DNA is TGTGCCAGCGCAGACGCGCTGGAAAAACTGTTTTTT.